This T cell receptor (beta chain) was found in a study of PD-L1 blockade in urothelial cancer. In the study overall: Before enrollment, 0 to 3 chemotherapy regimens had been given to patients. Study outcomes and limitations: Blood TCR clonality below the median before treatment was a predictor of better survival. Tumor-associated clones in the blood of durable-benefit patients grew more at 3 weeks.

There are 13 residues in the CDR3. V lost 2 bases, J lost 3 bases, and 7 bases lay in between. Germline CDR1 is MNHNY and CDR2 is SVGAGI (reference sequence). Described time point: peripheral blood 6 weeks after treatment start. This clone was counted only a few times. Its antigen is not known. PCRs were each spiked with synthetic TCR analog templates. Clones were sequenced by immunoSEQ multiplex PCR, and TCRdb holds only the in-frame ones, with some missing. The sample carries about 30,000 clones, approximately 81% recorded once. This specimen consisted of PBMCs, obtained around atezolizumab (anti-PD-L1) treatment. The chain couples TRBV6-6 to TRBJ1-1; D uncertain. The origin of this receptor is a man in his 70s with urothelial cancer. In DNA, the CDR3 is TGTGCCAGCAGTTACACCAGTGACACTGAAGCTTTCTTT. This encodes CASSYTSDTEAFF.